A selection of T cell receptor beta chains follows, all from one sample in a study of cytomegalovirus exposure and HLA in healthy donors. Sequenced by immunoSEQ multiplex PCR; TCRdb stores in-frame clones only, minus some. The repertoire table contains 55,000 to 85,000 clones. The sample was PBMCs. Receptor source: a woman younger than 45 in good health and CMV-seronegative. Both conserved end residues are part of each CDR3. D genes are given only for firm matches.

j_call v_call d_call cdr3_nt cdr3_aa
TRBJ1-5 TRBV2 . TGTGCCAGCAGTGAAGCGCTAGAGAATCAGCCCCAGCATTTT CASSEALENQPQHF
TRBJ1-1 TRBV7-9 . TGTGCCAGCATCCAGAGGGAAACTGAAGCTTTCTTT CASIQRETEAFF
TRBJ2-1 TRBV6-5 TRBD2 TGTGCCAGCAGTTACTCGGGCAGCGGGACCTACAATGAGCAGTTCTTC CASSYSGSGTYNEQFF
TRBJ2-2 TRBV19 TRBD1 TGTGCCAGTAGTATTGCTCCCTATGCTACTCTCCGGGACAGGGGGCGCGGGAACACCGGGGAGCTGTTTTTT CASSIAPYATLRDRGRGNTGELFF
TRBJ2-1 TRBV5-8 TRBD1 TGTGCCAGCAGCTTTCACGGACAGGGCCCGTCGCTCAATGAGCAGTTCTTC CASSFHGQGPSLNEQFF
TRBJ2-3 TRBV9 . TGTGCCAGCAGCGCCCCAGGGCCAGTGGATACGCAGTATTTT CASSAPGPVDTQYF
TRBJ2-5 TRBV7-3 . TGTGCCAGCAGCTTATCGTCAGGGGTAGGCCAAGAGACCCAGTACTTC CASSLSSGVGQETQYF
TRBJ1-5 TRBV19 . TGTGCCAGTAGCCCGAGGGCTGGCAATCAGCCCCAGCATTTT CASSPRAGNQPQHF
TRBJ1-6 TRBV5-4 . TGTGCCAGCAGCTTAGAAGGAATCGGGTCACCCCTCCACTTT CASSLEGIGSPLHF
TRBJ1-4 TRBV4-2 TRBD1 TGTGCCAGCAGCGACCAGACAGGGGAATACGAAAAACTGTTTTTT CASSDQTGEYEKLFF
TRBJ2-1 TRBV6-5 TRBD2 TGTGCCAGCAGTTCACCTAGCGGGGGACACAATGAGCAGTTCTTC CASSSPSGGHNEQFF
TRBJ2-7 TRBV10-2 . TGCGCCAGCAGTGACGCCCGGGGCTCCTACGAGCAGTACTTC CASSDARGSYEQYF
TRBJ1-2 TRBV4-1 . TGCGCCAGCAGCCCATCCAGGGGTATCTATGGCTACACCTTC CASSPSRGIYGYTF
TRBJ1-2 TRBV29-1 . TGCAGCGTTACTCGAGGCTATGGCTACACCTTC CSVTRGYGYTF
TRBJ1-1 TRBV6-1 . TGTGCCAGCATCTCCACCCCCGGCGGGGGCAGAGCTTTCTTT CASISTPGGGRAFF
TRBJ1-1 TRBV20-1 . TGCAGCGTAAAGACAGGCACTGAAGCTTTCTTT CSVKTGTEAFF
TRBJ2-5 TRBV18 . TGTGCCAGCTCACCACTCGGGGAGACCCAGTACTTC CASSPLGETQYF
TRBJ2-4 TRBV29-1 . TGCAGCGTTGCGGCCAAAAACATTCAGTACTTC CSVAAKNIQYF
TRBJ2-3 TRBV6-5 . TGTGCCAGCAGTTACTCCCAGGAAGAGACAGATACGCAGTATTTT CASSYSQEETDTQYF
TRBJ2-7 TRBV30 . TGTGCCTGGAGTGTAGGGCAGGGCAGGGGCGAGCAGTACTTC CAWSVGQGRGEQYF
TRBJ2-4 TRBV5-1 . TGCGCCAGCAGCTCGGGAGTAGCCAAAAACATTCAGTACTTC CASSSGVAKNIQYF
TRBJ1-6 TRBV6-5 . TGTGCCAGCAGTGGGGGGTCCTATAATTCACCCCTCCACTTT CASSGGSYNSPLHF
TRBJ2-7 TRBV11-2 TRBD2 TGTGCCAGCAGCCTTCGACTAGCGGGAGGCCCCGGCGAGCAGTACTTC CASSLRLAGGPGEQYF
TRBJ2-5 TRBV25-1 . TGTGCCAGCAGTCCCAGGGGACAGACCCAGTACTTC CASSPRGQTQYF
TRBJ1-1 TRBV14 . TGTGCCAGCAGCCCATTGCGAAGGGGTCCCCAGACTGAAGCTTTCTTT CASSPLRRGPQTEAFF
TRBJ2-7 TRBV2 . TGTGCCAGCACTATTGGCAGGGGCTACGAGCAGTACTTC CASTIGRGYEQYF
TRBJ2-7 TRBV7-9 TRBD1 TGTGCCAGCAGCCAGAGGACAGGTCTAGCCTACGAGCAGTACTTC CASSQRTGLAYEQYF
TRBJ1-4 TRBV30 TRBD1 TGTGCCTGGACTCGGACAGGGGGGCCAACTAATGAAAAACTGTTTTTT CAWTRTGGPTNEKLFF
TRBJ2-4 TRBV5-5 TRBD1 TGTGCCAGCAGCTTGGAACAGGGGCCGCTGTTGGCCAAAAACATTCAGTACTTC CASSLEQGPLLAKNIQYF
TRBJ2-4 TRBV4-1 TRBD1 TGCGCCAGCAGCGTACAGGGGCTAGCCAAAAACATTCAGTACTTC CASSVQGLAKNIQYF
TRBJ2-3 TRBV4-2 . TGTGCCAGCAGCCAAGAAGATCGCGGATCGACAGGTTACACAGATACGCAGTATTTT CASSQEDRGSTGYTDTQYF
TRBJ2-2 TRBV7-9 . TGTGCCAGCAGCCCCCTACGGACAGTCAACACCGGGGAGCTGTTTTTT CASSPLRTVNTGELFF
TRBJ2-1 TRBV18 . TGTGCCAGCTCACCTCCGACAGACCACAATGAGCAGTTCTTC CASSPPTDHNEQFF
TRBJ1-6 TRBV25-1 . TGTGCCAGCAGTGAATCGGGGAGGGGGGGCCGAGCACCCCTCCACTTT CASSESGRGGRAPLHF
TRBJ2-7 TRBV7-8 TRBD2 TGTGCCAGCAGCTCCCGGACTAGCGGGACTTCCACCTACGAGCAGTACTTC CASSSRTSGTSTYEQYF
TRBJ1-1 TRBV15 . TGTGCCACCAGCAGAGGTGCGTCTTTTGGGGGGACTGAAGCTTTCTTT CATSRGASFGGTEAFF
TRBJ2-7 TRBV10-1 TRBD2 TGCGCCAGCAGTGAGTTGGTGGGACTAGCGGGAGTCGGATACGAGCAGTACTTC CASSELVGLAGVGYEQYF
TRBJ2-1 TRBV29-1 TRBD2 TGCAGCGCCGGACTAGCGGGGGGCTTCAGCTACAATGAGCAGTTCTTC CSAGLAGGFSYNEQFF
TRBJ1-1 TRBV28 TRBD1 TGTGCCAGCATCCAGGGGGATCTGACTGAAGCTTTCTTT CASIQGDLTEAFF
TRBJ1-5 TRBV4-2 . TGTGCCAGCAGCCAAGATTCGACAGGCCCTAATCAGCCCCAGCATTTT CASSQDSTGPNQPQHF
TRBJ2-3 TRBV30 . TGTGCCTGGACCCCCCGAGAAGATACGCAGTATTTT CAWTPREDTQYF
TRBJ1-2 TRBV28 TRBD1 TGTGCCAGCAGTTTTACTTCACAGGGGCGTGTCTATGGCTACACCTTC CASSFTSQGRVYGYTF
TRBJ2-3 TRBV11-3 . TGTGCCAGCAGCAGACGGACAGCCAGCACAGATACGCAGTATTTT CASSRRTASTDTQYF
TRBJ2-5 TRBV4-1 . TGCGCCAGCAGCCTGTCTTTACAAGAGACCCAGTACTTC CASSLSLQETQYF
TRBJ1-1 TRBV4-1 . TGCGCCAGCAGCCAAGACTCGGCGGCCGACCTTCGGGTAGCTTTCTTT CASSQDSAADLRVAFF